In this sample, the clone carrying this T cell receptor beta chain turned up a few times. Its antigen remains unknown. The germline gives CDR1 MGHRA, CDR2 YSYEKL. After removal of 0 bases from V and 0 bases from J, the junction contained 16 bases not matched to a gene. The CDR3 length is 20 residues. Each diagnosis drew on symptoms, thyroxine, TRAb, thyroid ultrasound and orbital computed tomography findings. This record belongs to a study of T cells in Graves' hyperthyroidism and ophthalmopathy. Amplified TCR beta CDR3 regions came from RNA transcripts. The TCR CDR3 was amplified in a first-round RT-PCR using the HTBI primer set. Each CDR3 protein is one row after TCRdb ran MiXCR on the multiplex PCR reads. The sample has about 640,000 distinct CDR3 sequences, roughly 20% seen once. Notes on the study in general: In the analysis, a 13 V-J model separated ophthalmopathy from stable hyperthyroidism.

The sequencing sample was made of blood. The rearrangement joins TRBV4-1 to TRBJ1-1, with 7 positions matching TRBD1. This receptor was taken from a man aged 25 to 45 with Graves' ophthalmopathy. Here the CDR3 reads CASSQEPSGRGFPMNTEAFF. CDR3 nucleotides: TGCGCCAGCAGCCAAGAACCTTCGGGCAGGGGGTTCCCCATGAACACTGAAGCTTTCTTT.